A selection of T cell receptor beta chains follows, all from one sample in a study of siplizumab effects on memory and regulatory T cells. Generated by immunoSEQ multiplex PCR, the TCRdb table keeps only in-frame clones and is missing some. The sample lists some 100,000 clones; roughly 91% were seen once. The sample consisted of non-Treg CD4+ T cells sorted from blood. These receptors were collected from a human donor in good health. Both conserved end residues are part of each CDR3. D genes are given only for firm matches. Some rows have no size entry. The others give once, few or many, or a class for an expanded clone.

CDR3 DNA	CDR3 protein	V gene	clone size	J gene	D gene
TGTGCCAGCTCAGCCGGGACTAGCGATCACGAGCAGTACTTC	CASSAGTSDHEQYF	TRBV18	-	TRBJ2-7	TRBD2
TGTGCCAGCTCAGAGGGCCAGGGTGCGTACGAGCAGTACTTC	CASSEGQGAYEQYF	TRBV18	-	TRBJ2-7	-
TGTGCCAGCAGCTCGACTCCTTCCGAGGAGCAGTTCTTC	CASSSTPSEEQFF	TRBV5-6	-	TRBJ2-1	-
TGTGCCAGCAGCTTGACTAGCCGCAATGAGCAGTTCTTC	CASSLTSRNEQFF	TRBV5-4	once	TRBJ2-1	-
TGTGCCAGTAGTAGTACGGGACTCCGAAGGCGCAATCAGCCCCAGCATTTT	CASSSTGLRRRNQPQHF	TRBV19	-	TRBJ1-5	-
TGTGCCAGCAGCGGGGGGACAGGGCCAGATACGCAGTATTTT	CASSGGTGPDTQYF	TRBV9	-	TRBJ2-3	TRBD1
TGTGCCAGTAGTATGAGATGGGGGCCGATGGATGAGCAGTTCTTC	CASSMRWGPMDEQFF	TRBV19	-	TRBJ2-1	-
TGTGCCTGGAGTCCCCGGGAGACCCAGTACTTC	CAWSPRETQYF	TRBV30	-	TRBJ2-5	-
TGTGCCGCCGTCTTTCCAATAAAGAGGTCTTTTAGCAATCAGCCCCAGCATTTT	CAAVFPIKRSFSNQPQHF	TRBV10-3	-	TRBJ1-5	-
TGTGCCAGCAGTTTTACAACGGGACGCAACTACGAGCAGTACTTC	CASSFTTGRNYEQYF	TRBV27	-	TRBJ2-7	-
TGTGCCAGCAGCCCCGACTGGGATCAGCCCCAGCATTTT	CASSPDWDQPQHF	TRBV7-3	-	TRBJ1-5	-
TGTGCCAGCAGTTACTTTCCGGGGGCCAACTATGGCTACACCTTC	CASSYFPGANYGYTF	TRBV6-6	-	TRBJ1-2	-
TGTGCCAGCAGTTTACAGACAGGGTACAACGAAAAACTGTTTTTT	CASSLQTGYNEKLFF	TRBV28	-	TRBJ1-4	TRBD1
TGTGCCTGGAGTACATATGGGGACAGGGGGCTGTTCTTC	CAWSTYGDRGLFF	TRBV30	-	TRBJ2-1	TRBD1
TGTGCTAGTGGTTTGTTATATGAGCAGTTCTTC	CASGLLYEQFF	TRBV12-5	-	TRBJ2-1	-
TGTGCCAGCAGCGGCGGACTTGGAGAGACTCAGCCCCAGCATTTT	CASSGGLGETQPQHF	TRBV5-6	-	TRBJ1-5	-
TGTGCCACCAGCCTTGGGACAGCCGGCAGCCGGCAGTACTTC	CATSLGTAGSRQYF	TRBV15	-	TRBJ2-7	TRBD1
TGTGCCAGCTCACACCGGGACGACTATGGCTACACCTTC	CASSHRDDYGYTF	TRBV18	-	TRBJ1-2	-
TGTGCCAGCAGCTTAACCGGGACTAGCACAGATACGCAGTATTTT	CASSLTGTSTDTQYF	TRBV5-4	-	TRBJ2-3	-
TGTGCCAGCAGGGGCGGTGGTAGCGGCCACGAGCAGTACTTC	CASRGGGSGHEQYF	TRBV6-5	-	TRBJ2-7	-
TGTGCCAGCAGCCCGAGGGGGGGTAACTATGGCTACACCTTC	CASSPRGGNYGYTF	TRBV9	-	TRBJ1-2	-
TGCGCCAGCACCCAGACTAGCGGGAGAACCAAAAACATTCAGTACTTC	CASTQTSGRTKNIQYF	TRBV10-1	-	TRBJ2-4	TRBD2
TGTGTTGGGCGGTTCACAGGGGGCCCTTACAATGAGCAGTTCTTC	CVGRFTGGPYNEQFF	TRBV25-1	-	TRBJ2-1	TRBD1
TGTGCCAGCAGAAGCTCTAGCGGTTATAGCTCCTACAATGAGCAGTTCTTC	CASRSSSGYSSYNEQFF	TRBV2	-	TRBJ2-1	TRBD2
TGTGCCAGCAGCCGGGACAGGGGTTCCTACGAGCAGTACTTC	CASSRDRGSYEQYF	TRBV6-6	-	TRBJ2-7	TRBD1
TGCGCCAGCAGCCAAGAGTCAGGGGTAGGCTACACCTTC	CASSQESGVGYTF	TRBV4-1	-	TRBJ1-2	-
TGTGCCAGCAGAGCACAGGGGGCGGACGGCACTGAAGCTTTCTTT	CASRAQGADGTEAFF	TRBV6-5	once	TRBJ1-1	TRBD1
TGTGCCAGTAGGCCCACCGGACAGGGGGCTAACAATGAGCAGTTCTTC	CASRPTGQGANNEQFF	TRBV19	-	TRBJ2-1	TRBD1
TGTGCCAGCAGTGAGGTCATTAGCAATCAGCCCCAGCATTTT	CASSEVISNQPQHF	TRBV6-1	-	TRBJ1-5	-
TGTGCCAGCAGTTCCGGGACACCCCCCGGTGAAGCTTTCTTT	CASSSGTPPGEAFF	TRBV6-6	-	TRBJ1-1	-
TGCGCCAGCGCGCTGGCGGGGATAAACTATGGCTACACCTTC	CASALAGINYGYTF	TRBV5-1	-	TRBJ1-2	-
TGCAGCGTTGAGCCTAGCGGGTCCACAGATACGCAGTATTTT	CSVEPSGSTDTQYF	TRBV29-1	-	TRBJ2-3	TRBD2
TGTGCCAGCAGCTTGTCGCATGGGCAAGAGACCCAGTACTTC	CASSLSHGQETQYF	TRBV5-4	-	TRBJ2-5	-
TGTGCCATCAGTGAGGACAGGGGAGACAATCAGCCCCAGCATTTT	CAISEDRGDNQPQHF	TRBV10-3	-	TRBJ1-5	TRBD1
TGTGCCAGCAGTGACAGGGGCGCGGTACGAGCTTTCTTT	CASSDRGAVRAFF	TRBV6-1	few	TRBJ1-1	-
TGTGCCAGCAGCTCCGACATGGGCGGGTCACCCCTCCACTTT	CASSSDMGGSPLHF	TRBV7-9	-	TRBJ1-6	-
TGTGCCAGCAGCACCAGACAGGGGTTTAATTCACCCCTCCACTTT	CASSTRQGFNSPLHF	TRBV9	-	TRBJ1-6	TRBD1
TGTGCCAGCAGTCAAACAGGGGGCTGGACAGATACGCAGTATTTT	CASSQTGGWTDTQYF	TRBV6-5	once	TRBJ2-3	TRBD1
TGTGCCATCAGTACGACAGCGCGAAACTATGGCTACACCTTC	CAISTTARNYGYTF	TRBV10-3	-	TRBJ1-2	-